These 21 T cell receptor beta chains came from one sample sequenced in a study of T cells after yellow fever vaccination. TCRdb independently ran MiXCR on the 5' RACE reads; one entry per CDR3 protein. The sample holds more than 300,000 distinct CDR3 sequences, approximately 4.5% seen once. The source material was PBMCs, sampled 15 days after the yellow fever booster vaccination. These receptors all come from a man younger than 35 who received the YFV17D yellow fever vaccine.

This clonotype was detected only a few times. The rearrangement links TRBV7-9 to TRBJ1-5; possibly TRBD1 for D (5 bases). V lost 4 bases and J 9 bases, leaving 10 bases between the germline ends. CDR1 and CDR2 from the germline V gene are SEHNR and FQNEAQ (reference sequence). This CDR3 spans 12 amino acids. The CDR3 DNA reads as TGTGCCAGCAGCTCCCTTGGGGGGCCCCAGCATTTT. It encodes CASSSLGGPQHF.

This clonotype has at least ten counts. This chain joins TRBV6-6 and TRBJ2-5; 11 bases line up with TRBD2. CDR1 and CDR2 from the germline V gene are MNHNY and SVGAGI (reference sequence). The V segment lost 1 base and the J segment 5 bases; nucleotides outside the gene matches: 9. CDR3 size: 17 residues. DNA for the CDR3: TGTGCCAGCAGTTACTGGGAAATTAGCGGGGGGGCGGAGACCCAGTACTTC. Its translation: CASSYWEISGGAETQYF.

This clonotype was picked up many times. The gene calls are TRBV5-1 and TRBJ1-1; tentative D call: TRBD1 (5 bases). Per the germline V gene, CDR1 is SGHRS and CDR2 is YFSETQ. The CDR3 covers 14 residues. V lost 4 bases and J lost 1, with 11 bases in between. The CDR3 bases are TGCGCCAGCAGCCCCGGGACGGGGAACACTGAAGCTTTCTTT. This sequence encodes CASSPGTGNTEAFF. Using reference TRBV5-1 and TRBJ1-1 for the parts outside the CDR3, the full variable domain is KAGVTQTPRYLIKTRGQQVTLSCSPISGHRSVSWYQQTPGQGLQFLFEYFSETQRNKGNFPGRFSGRQFSNSRSEMNVSTLELGDSALYLCASSPGTGNTEAFFGQGTRLTVV.

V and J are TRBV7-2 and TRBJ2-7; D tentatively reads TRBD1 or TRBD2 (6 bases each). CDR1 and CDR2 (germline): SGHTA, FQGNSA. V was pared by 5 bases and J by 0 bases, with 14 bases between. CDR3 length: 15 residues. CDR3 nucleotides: TGTGCCAGCAGCCCCGGAGGGGGGATCTCCTACGAGCAGTACTTC. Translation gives CASSPGGGISYEQYF.

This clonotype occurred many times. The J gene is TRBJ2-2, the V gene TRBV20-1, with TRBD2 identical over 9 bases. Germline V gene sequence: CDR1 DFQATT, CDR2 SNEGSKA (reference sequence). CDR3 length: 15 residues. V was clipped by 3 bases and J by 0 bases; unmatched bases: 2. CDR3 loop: CSASGGGANTGELFF. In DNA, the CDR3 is TGCAGTGCTAGTGGCGGGGGGGCGAACACCGGGGAGCTGTTTTTT.

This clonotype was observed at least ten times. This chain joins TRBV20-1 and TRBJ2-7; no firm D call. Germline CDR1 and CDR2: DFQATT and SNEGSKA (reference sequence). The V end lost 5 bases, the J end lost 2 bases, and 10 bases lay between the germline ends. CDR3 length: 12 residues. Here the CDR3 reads CSASPRTYEQYF. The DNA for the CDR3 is TGCAGTGCTTCCCCCAGGACCTACGAGCAGTACTTC.

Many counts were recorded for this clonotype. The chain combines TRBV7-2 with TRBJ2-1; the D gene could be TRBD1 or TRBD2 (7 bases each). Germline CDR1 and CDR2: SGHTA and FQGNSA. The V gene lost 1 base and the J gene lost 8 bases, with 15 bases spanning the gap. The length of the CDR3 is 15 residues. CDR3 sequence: CASSLGRGGIHEQFF. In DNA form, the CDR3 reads TGTGCCAGCAGCTTAGGCAGGGGGGGGATCCATGAGCAGTTCTTC.

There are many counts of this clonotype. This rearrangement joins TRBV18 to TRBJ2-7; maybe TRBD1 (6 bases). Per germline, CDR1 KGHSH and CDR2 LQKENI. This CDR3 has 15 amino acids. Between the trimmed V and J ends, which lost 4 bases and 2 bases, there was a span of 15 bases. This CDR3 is CASSQKRQDPYEQYF. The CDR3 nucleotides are TGTGCCAGCTCACAAAAGAGACAGGACCCCTACGAGCAGTACTTC.

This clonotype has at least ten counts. The CDR3 loop is CASSFDTSGGQNTQYF. CDR3 nucleotide sequence: TGTGCCAGCAGCTTTGACACTAGCGGGGGACAAAATACGCAGTATTTT. The J gene is TRBJ2-3, the V gene TRBV7-2; the match to TRBD2 covers 11 bases. With 3 bases clipped from V and 7 bases from J, the junction kept 9 bases outside the gene matches. The CDR3 is made up of 16 amino acids. Germline values: CDR1 SGHTA, CDR2 FQGNSA. The full variable domain, completed using reference TRBV7-2 and TRBJ2-3, is GAGVSQSPSNKVTEKGKDVELRCDPISGHTALYWYRQSLGQGLEFLIYFQGNSAPDKSGLPSDRFSAERTGGSVSTLTIQRTQQEDSAVYLCASSFDTSGGQNTQYFGPGTRLTVL.

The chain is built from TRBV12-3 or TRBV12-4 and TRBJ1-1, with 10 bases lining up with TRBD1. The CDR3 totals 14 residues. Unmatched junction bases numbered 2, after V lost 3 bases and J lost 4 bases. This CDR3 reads CASSLDRGATEAFF. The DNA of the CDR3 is TGTGCCAGCAGTTTGGACAGGGGGGCCACTGAAGCTTTCTTT.

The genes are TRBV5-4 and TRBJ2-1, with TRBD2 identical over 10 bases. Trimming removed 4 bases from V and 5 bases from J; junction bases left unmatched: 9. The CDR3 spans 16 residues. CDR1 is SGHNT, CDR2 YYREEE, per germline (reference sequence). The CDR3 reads CASSPWSSGRDNEQFF. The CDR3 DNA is TGTGCCAGCAGCCCGTGGTCTAGCGGGAGAGACAATGAGCAGTTCTTC.

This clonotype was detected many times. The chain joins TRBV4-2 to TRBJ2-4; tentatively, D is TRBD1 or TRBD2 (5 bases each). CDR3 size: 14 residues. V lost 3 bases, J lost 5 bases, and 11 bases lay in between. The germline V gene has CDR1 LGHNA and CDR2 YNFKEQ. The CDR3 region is CASSQGTPENIQYF. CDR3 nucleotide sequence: TGTGCCAGCAGCCAGGGGACCCCCGAAAACATTCAGTACTTC.

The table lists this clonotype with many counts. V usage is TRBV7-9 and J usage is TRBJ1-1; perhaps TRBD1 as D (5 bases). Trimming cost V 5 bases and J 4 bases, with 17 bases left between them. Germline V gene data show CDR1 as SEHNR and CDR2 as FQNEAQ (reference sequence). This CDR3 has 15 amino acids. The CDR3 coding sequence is TGTGCCAGCAGCCCTTGGACATCGGAAGGCACTGAAGCTTTCTTT. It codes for CASSPWTSEGTEAFF. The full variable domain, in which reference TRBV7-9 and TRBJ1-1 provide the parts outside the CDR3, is DTGVSQNPRHKITKRGQNVTFRCDPISEHNRLYWYRQTLGQGPEFLTYFQNEAQLEKSRLLSDRFSAERPKGSFSTLEIQRTEQGDSAMYLCASSPWTSEGTEAFFGQGTRLTVV.

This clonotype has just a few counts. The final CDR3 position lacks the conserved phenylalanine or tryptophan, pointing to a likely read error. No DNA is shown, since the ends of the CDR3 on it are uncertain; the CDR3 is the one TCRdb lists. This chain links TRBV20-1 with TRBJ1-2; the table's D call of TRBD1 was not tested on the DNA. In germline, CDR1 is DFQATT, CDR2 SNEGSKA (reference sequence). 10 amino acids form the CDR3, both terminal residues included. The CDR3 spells CSACRGRLSA.

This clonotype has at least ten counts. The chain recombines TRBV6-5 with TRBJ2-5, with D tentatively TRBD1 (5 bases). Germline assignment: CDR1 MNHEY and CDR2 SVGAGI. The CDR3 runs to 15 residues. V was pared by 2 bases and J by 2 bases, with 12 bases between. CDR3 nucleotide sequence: TGTGCCAGCAGTTACCTCAGGGCAGAACAAGAGACCCAGTACTTC. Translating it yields CASSYLRAEQETQYF.

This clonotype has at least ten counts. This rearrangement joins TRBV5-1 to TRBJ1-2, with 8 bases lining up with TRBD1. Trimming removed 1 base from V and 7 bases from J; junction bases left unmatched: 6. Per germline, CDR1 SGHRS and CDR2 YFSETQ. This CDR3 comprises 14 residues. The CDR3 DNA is TGCGCCAGCAGCTTGTACCAGGGGGCGCCTGGCTACACCTTC. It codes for CASSLYQGAPGYTF.

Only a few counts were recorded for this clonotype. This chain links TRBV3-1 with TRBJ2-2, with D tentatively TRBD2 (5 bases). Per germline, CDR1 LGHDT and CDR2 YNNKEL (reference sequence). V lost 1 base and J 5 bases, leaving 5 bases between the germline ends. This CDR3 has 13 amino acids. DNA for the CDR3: TGTGCCAGCAGCCAAGCGGGGACCGGGGAGCTGTTTTTT. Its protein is CASSQAGTGELFF.

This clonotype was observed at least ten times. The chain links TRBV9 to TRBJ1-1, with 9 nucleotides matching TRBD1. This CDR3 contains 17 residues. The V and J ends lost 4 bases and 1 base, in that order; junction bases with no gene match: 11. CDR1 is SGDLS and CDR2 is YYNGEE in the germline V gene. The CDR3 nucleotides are TGTGCCAGCAGCCCCTGGGGGACAGGGAGGCAGAACACTGAAGCTTTCTTT. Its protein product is CASSPWGTGRQNTEAFF.

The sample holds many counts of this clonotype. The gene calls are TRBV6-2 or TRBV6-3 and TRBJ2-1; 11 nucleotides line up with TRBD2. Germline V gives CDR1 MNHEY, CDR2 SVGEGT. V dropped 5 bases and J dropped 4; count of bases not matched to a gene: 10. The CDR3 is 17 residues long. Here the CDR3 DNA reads TGTGCCAGCAGTCATCGGGCACTAGCGGGGGCTTACAATGAGCAGTTCTTC. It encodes CASSHRALAGAYNEQFF.

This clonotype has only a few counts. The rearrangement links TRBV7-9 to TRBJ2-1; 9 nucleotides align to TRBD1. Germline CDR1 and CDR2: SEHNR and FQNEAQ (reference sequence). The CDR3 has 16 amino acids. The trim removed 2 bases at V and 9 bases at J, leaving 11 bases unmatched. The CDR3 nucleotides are TGTGCCAGCAGCTTATTGGGACAGGGTCGACTCGGTGAGCAGTTCTTC. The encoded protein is CASSLLGQGRLGEQFF.

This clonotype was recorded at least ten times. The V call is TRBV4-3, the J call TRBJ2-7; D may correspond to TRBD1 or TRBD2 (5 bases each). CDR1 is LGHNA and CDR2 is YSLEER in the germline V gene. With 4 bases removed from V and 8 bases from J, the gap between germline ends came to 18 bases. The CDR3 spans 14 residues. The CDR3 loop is CASSLGTSNSKQYF. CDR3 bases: TGCGCCAGCAGCCTGGGGACCTCAAACTCTAAGCAGTACTTC.